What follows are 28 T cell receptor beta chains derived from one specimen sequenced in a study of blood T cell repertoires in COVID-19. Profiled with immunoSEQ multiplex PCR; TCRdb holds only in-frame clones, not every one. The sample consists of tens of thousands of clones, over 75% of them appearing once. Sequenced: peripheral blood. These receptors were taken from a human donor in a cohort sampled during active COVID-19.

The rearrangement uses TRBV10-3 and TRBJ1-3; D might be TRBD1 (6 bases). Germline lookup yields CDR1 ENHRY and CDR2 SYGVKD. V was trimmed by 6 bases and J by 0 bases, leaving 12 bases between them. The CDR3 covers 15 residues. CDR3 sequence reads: CAIRSTGSSGNTIYF. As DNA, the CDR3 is TGTGCCATCAGATCAACAGGGAGCTCTGGAAACACCATATATTTT.

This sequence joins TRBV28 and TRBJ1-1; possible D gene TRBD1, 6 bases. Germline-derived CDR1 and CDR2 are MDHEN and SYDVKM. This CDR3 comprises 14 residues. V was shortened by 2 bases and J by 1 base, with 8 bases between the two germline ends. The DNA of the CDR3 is TGTGCCAGCAGTTTAAGAGGGGGGAACACTGAAGCTTTCTTT. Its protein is CASSLRGGNTEAFF.

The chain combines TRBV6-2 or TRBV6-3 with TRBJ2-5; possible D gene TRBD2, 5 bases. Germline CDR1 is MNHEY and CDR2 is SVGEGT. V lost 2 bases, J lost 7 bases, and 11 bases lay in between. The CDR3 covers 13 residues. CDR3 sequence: CASSYGEKATQYF. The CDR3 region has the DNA TGTGCCAGCAGTTACGGGGAGAAGGCGACCCAGTACTTC.

The CDR3 nucleotides are TGTGCCAGCAGCACCCCCCTCGGCAGAGGGAGTGTCTATGGCTACACCTTC. It codes for CASSTPLGRGSVYGYTF. This chain joins TRBV28 and TRBJ1-2; D ambiguous. Trimming left V 6 bases short and J 4 bases short, with 24 bases between. This CDR3 contains 17 residues. From germline, CDR1 is MDHEN and CDR2 SYDVKM.

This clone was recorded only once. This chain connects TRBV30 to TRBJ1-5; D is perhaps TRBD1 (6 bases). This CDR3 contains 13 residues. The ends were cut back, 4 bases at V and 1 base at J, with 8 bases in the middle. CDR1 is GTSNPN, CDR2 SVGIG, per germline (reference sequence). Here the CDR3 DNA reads TGTGCCTGGAAGAGGGGGAGCAATCAGCCCCAGCATTTT. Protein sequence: CAWKRGSNQPQHF.

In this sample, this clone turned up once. The CDR3 DNA is TGCGCCAGCAGGTTTGTTGGACTAGCGGGAGACGAGCAGTTCTTC. This translates into CASRFVGLAGDEQFF. The chain recombines TRBV5-1 with TRBJ2-1; the match to TRBD2 covers 13 bases. Germline CDR1 SGHRS, CDR2 YFSETQ. This CDR3 is built from 15 residues. V lost 5 bases, J lost 10 bases, and 9 bases stayed unmatched.

This chain's CDR3 is CASSYTGGPLNTEAFF. The CDR3 DNA is TGTGCCAGCAGTTACACCGGGGGACCTCTGAACACTGAAGCTTTCTTT. The chain couples TRBV6-6 to TRBJ1-1; perhaps TRBD1 as D (5 bases). The CDR3 sequence is 16 residues long. V lost 2 bases and J 0 bases, leaving 13 bases between the germline ends. Germline assignment: CDR1 MNHNY and CDR2 SVGAGI (reference sequence).

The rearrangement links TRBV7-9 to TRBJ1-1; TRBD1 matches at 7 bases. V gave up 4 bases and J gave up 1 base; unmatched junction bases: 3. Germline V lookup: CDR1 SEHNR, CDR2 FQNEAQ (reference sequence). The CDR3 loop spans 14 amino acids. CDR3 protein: CASSWGQTNTEAFF. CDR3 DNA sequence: TGTGCCAGCAGCTGGGGACAGACGAACACTGAAGCTTTCTTT. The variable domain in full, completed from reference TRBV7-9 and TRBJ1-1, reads DTGVSQNPRHKITKRGQNVTFRCDPISEHNRLYWYRQTLGQGPEFLTYFQNEAQLEKSRLLSDRFSAERPKGSFSTLEIQRTEQGDSAMYLCASSWGQTNTEAFFGQGTRLTVV.

The CDR3 sequence is CASSSPAGGTGELFF. The CDR3 nucleotides read TGTGCCAGCAGTTCCCCGGCCGGCGGCACCGGGGAGCTGTTTTTT. The chain joins TRBV6-5 to TRBJ2-2; no firm D call. The germline V and J ends were trimmed by 4 bases and 4 bases, with 13 bases remaining between them. The CDR3 sequence is 15 residues long. The germline V gene has CDR1 MNHEY and CDR2 SVGAGI.

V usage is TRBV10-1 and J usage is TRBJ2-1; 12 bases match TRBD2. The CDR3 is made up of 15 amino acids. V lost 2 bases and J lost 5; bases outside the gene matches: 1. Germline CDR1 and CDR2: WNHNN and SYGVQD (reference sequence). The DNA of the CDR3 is TGCGCCAGCAGTGAGAGACTAGCGGGAGACAATGAGCAGTTCTTC. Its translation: CASSERLAGDNEQFF.

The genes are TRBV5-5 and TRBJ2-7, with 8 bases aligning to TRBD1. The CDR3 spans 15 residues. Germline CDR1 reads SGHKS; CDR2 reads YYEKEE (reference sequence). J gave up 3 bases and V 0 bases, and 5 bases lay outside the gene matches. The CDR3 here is CASSLGQGINYEQYF. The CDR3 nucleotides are TGTGCCAGCAGCTTGGGACAGGGGATAAACTACGAGCAGTACTTC.

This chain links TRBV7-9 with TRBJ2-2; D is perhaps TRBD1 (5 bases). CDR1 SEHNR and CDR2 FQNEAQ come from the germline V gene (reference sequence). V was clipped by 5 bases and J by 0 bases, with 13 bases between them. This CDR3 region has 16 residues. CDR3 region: CASSPDTPTNTGELFF. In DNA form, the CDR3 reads TGTGCCAGCAGCCCGGACACGCCTACGAACACCGGGGAGCTGTTTTTT.

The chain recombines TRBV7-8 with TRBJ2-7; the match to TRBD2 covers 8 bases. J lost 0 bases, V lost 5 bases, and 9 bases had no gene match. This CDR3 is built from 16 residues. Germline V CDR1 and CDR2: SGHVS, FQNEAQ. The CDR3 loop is CASSRAPSGLSYEQYF. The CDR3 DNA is TGTGCCAGCAGCCGAGCTCCTAGCGGGCTCTCCTACGAGCAGTACTTC.

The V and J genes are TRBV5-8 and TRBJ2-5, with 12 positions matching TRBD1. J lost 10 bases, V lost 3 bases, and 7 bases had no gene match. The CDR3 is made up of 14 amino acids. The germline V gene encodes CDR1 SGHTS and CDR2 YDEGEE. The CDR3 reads CASSSGTGGFHQYF. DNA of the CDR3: TGTGCCAGCAGCTCCGGGACAGGGGGCTTCCACCAGTACTTC.

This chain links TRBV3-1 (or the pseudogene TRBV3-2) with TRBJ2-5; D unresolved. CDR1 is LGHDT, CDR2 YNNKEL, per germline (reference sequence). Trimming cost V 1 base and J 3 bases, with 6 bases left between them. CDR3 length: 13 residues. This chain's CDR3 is CASSQVPEETQYF. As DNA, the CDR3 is TGTGCCAGCAGCCAAGTCCCCGAAGAGACCCAGTACTTC.

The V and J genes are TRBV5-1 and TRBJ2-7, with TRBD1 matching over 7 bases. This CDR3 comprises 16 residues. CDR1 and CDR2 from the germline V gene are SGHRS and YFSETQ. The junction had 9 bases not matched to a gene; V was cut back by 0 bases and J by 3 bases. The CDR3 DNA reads TGCGCCAGCAGCTTGGGGGGGACAGTGTCCTTCTACGAGCAGTACTTC. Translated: CASSLGGTVSFYEQYF.

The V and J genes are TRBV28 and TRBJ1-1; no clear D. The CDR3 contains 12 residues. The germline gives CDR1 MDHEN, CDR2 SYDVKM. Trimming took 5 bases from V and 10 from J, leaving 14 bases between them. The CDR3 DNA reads TGTGCCAGCAGTCCTCCAGTCCGTCGAGCTTTCTTT. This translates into CASSPPVRRAFF.

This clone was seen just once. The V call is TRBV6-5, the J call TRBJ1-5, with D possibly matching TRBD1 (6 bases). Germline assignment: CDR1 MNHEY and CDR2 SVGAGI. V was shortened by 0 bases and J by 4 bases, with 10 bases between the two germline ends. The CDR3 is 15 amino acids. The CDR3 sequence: CASSYSGTKNQPQHF. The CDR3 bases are TGTGCCAGCAGTTACTCTGGGACAAAAAATCAGCCCCAGCATTTT.

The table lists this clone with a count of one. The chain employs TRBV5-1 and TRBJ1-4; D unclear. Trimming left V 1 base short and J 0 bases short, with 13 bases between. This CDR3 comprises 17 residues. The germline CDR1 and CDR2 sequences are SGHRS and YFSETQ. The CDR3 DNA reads TGCGCCAGCAGCTTGCAGGTCGGGAGTGCAACTAATGAAAAACTGTTTTTT. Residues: CASSLQVGSATNEKLFF.

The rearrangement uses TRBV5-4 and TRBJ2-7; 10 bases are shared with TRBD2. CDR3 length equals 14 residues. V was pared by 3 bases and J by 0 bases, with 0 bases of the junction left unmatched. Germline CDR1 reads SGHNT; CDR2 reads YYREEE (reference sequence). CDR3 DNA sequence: TGTGCCAGCAGCTCTAGCGGGAGCTCCTACGAGCAGTACTTC. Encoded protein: CASSSSGSSYEQYF.

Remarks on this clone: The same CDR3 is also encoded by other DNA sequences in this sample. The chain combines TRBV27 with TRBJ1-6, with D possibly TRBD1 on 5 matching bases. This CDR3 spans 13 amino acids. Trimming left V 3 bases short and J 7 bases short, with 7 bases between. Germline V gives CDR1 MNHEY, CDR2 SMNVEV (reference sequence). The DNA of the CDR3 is TGTGCCAGCAGTTTGCAGGGCAATTCACCCCTCCACTTT. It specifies CASSLQGNSPLHF.

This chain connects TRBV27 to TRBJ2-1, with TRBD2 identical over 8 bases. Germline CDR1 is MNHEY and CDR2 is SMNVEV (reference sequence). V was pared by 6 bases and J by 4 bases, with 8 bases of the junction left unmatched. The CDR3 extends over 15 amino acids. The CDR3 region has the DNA TGTGCCAGCAGCCGTGAGACTAGCGTATACAATGAGCAGTTCTTC. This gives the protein CASSRETSVYNEQFF.

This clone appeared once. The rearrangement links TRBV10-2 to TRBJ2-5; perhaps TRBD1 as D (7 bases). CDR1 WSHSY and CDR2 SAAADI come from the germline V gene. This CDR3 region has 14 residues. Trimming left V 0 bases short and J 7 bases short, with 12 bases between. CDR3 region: CASSESRGRGTQYF. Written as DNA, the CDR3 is TGCGCCAGCAGTGAGTCGAGGGGGCGGGGGACCCAGTACTTC.

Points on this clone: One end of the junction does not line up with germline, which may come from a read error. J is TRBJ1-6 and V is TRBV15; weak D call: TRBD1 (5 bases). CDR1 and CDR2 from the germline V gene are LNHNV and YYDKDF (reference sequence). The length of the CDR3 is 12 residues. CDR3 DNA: TGTGCCACCAGCTCAAGGGAGGGACCCCCCCACTTT. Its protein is CATSSREGPPHF.

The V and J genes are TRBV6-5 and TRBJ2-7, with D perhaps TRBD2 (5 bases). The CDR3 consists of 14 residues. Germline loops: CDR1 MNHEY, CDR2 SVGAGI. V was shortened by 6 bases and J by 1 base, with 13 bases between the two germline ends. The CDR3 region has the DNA TGTGCCAGCAGCGCGGGCAGGACTTCCTACGAGCAGTACTTC. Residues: CASSAGRTSYEQYF.

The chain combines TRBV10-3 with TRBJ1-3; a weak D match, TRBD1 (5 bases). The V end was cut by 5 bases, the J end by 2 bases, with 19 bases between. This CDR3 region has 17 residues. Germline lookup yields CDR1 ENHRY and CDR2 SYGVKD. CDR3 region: CAISQLAGSLAGNTIYF. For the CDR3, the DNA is TGTGCCATCAGTCAACTCGCAGGGTCTCTGGCTGGAAACACCATATATTTT.

The CDR3 is CASSLQGDQPQHF. The CDR3 nucleotides read TGCGCCAGCAGCCTCCAGGGGGATCAGCCCCAGCATTTT. The V call is TRBV4-1, the J call TRBJ1-5; 7 nucleotides match TRBD1. The germline V gene has CDR1 MGHRA and CDR2 YSYEKL. V gave up 4 bases and J gave up 5 bases; unmatched junction bases: 2. The length of the CDR3 is 13 residues.

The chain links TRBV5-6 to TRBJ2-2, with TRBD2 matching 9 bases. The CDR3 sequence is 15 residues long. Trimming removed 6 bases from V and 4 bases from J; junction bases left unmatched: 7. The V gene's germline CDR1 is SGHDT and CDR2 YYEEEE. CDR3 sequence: CASTISGSGTGELFF. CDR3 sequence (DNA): TGTGCCAGCACCATTAGCGGGAGTGGCACCGGGGAGCTGTTTTTT.